The 31 T cell receptor beta chains below all came from one sample that was sequenced in a study of CD8 T cells in ankylosing spondylitis. A single record per CDR3 protein comes from TCRdb applying MiXCR to the 5' RACE reads. The sample has approximately 220,000 distinct CDR3 sequences, about 17% seen once; the top ten hold about 44%. Points from the study as a whole: For ankylosing spondylitis blood, a TCR beta motif of 7 or 8 highly homologous variants appeared characteristic.

Which antigens these TCRs recognize remains unknown. The specimen sequenced was blood, either unsorted or a sorted T cell fraction (not recorded which). The origin of the receptors is a male donor with ankylosing spondylitis.

The sample holds a few counts of this clonotype. This chain joins TRBV9 and TRBJ2-3, with 8 bases identical to TRBD2. The ends lost 0 bases at V and 6 bases at J; junction bases unmatched: 6. CDR3 length: 15 amino acids. Per germline, CDR1 SGDLS and CDR2 YYNGEE. The CDR3 region is CASSVALGLGDTQYF. DNA of the CDR3: TGTGCCAGCAGCGTAGCGCTGGGACTAGGCGATACGCAGTATTTT.

This clonotype was recorded a few times. This chain joins TRBV2 and TRBJ2-5; 12 positions agree with TRBD1. V dropped 3 bases and J dropped 3; count of bases not matched to a gene: 5. This CDR3 has 16 residues. CDR1 SNHLY and CDR2 FYNNEI come from the germline V gene. The CDR3 nucleotides read TGTGCCAGCAGTGATGCGGGACAGGGGGCTAAAGAGACCCAGTACTTC. The encoded protein is CASSDAGQGAKETQYF.

This clonotype was found many times. The chain recombines TRBV5-1 with TRBJ2-1; D perhaps matches TRBD1 (6 bases). CDR3 length: 15 residues. V was trimmed by 2 bases and J by 1 base, leaving 10 bases between them. Germline V gene sequence: CDR1 SGHRS, CDR2 YFSETQ. This CDR3 is CASSFRQGSYNEQFF. The DNA for the CDR3 is TGCGCCAGCAGCTTTCGGCAGGGGTCCTACAATGAGCAGTTCTTC.

In its sample, this clonotype was seen a few times. V is TRBV4-3 and J is TRBJ1-3; D uncertain. Trimming took off 4 bases at V and 2 bases at J, with 9 bases between the two ends. This CDR3 region has 14 residues. Germline CDR1 and CDR2: LGHNA and YSLEER. The CDR3 spells CASSLGGTGNTIYF. Here the CDR3 DNA reads TGCGCCAGCAGCCTAGGAGGGACTGGAAACACCATATATTTT.

There are many counts of this clonotype. The rearrangement uses TRBV12-3 or TRBV12-4 and TRBJ1-1; no reliable D call. The CDR3 runs 11 residues. V shed 2 bases and J shed 6 bases, with 4 bases lying between them. The CDR3 loop reads CASSLSAEAFF. In DNA, the CDR3 is TGTGCCAGCAGTTTATCGGCTGAAGCTTTCTTT.

The chain recombines TRBV12-3 or TRBV12-4 with TRBJ2-3; D is perhaps TRBD2 (6 bases). This CDR3 is built from 13 residues. Trimming removed 7 bases at V and 0 bases at J, with 8 bases between. The CDR3 sequence is CASTGGSTDTQYF. CDR3 DNA: TGTGCCAGCACTGGGGGGAGCACAGATACGCAGTATTTT.

This clonotype has only a few counts. The chain joins TRBV4-2 to TRBJ2-7, with 10 bases fitting TRBD2. Germline assignment: CDR1 LGHNA and CDR2 YNFKEQ. The CDR3 is 15 amino acids. V dropped 1 base and J dropped 1; count of bases not matched to a gene: 1. This CDR3 reads CASSQVAGGSYEQYF. As DNA, the CDR3 is TGTGCCAGCAGCCAAGTAGCGGGGGGTTCCTACGAGCAGTACTTC.

The chain links TRBV12-3 or TRBV12-4 to TRBJ2-2; 8 bases are a match to TRBD2. This CDR3 region has 16 residues. V was pared by 4 bases and J by 6 bases, with 10 bases of the junction left unmatched. As DNA, the CDR3 is TGTGCCAGCAGTTCCTCCGCGAGCGGGAGTGCCGGGGAGCTGTTTTTT. This sequence encodes CASSSSASGSAGELFF.

This chain uses TRBV24-1 with TRBJ2-1; 10 nucleotides agree with TRBD2. The CDR3 consists of 16 residues. V was pared by 1 base and J by 7 bases, with 6 bases of the junction left unmatched. Germline lookup yields CDR1 KGHDR and CDR2 SFDVKD. Written as DNA, the CDR3 is TGTGCCACCAGTGATTTACGAGCGGGAGGGCCGAATGAGCAGTTCTTC. This translates into CATSDLRAGGPNEQFF.

This clonotype was recorded at least ten times. The genes are TRBV13 and TRBJ2-1; 9 nucleotides align to TRBD1. The CDR3 spans 15 residues. The J segment lost 7 bases and the V segment lost 4 bases, leaving 8 bases of the junction unmatched. Germline CDR1 is PRHDT and CDR2 is FYEKMQ (reference sequence). The CDR3: CASSWGDRVVNEQFF. The CDR3 DNA sequence: TGTGCCAGCAGCTGGGGGGACAGGGTAGTAAATGAGCAGTTCTTC.

This clonotype came up a few times. This sequence joins TRBV4-1 and TRBJ1-1; D unresolved. The V end lost 1 base, the J end lost 4 bases, and 10 bases lay between the germline ends. Per the germline V gene, CDR1 is MGHRA and CDR2 is YSYEKL. The CDR3 runs to 14 residues. The CDR3 coding sequence is TGCGCCAGCAGCCAAGGATTACGCGGCACTGAAGCTTTCTTT. Translated, it gives CASSQGLRGTEAFF.

To note about this clonotype: The conserved closing phenylalanine or tryptophan is absent in this CDR3, likely reflecting a read error. This chain connects TRBV28 to TRBJ2-5; 8 bases map to TRBD1. Losses at the gene ends were 4 bases for V and 4 bases for J; bases not matched to a gene: 8. There are 15 residues in the CDR3. CDR1 is MDHEN, CDR2 SYDVKM, per germline. CDR3 DNA sequence: TGTGCCAGCAGTTCCCCACAGGGGGGATTAGAGACCCAGTACTTA. The encoded protein is CASSSPQGGLETQYL.

This clonotype was found a few times. The chain couples TRBV27 to TRBJ2-7; the match to TRBD2 covers 8 bases. The V gene end was trimmed by 5 bases and the J gene end by 2 bases; junction bases not matched to a gene: 5. CDR1 MNHEY and CDR2 SMNVEV come from the germline V gene (reference sequence). The CDR3 has 14 residues. The CDR3 DNA sequence: TGTGCCAGCAGTGGGCTTAGCGGGACCTACGAGCAGTACTTC. Translated: CASSGLSGTYEQYF.

This clonotype has only a few counts. J is TRBJ1-1 and V is TRBV5-8, with no clear D. In germline, CDR1 is SGHTS, CDR2 YDEGEE. Deletions cut 4 bases from V and 1 base from J, with 11 bases between. This CDR3 has 14 amino acids. Here the CDR3 reads CASSPNTGNTEAFF. The CDR3 DNA reads as TGTGCCAGCAGCCCCAACACCGGGAACACTGAAGCTTTCTTT.

This clonotype came up a few times. J is TRBJ2-1 and V is TRBV7-9, with D unresolved. Between the trimmed V and J ends, which lost 3 bases and 7 bases, there was a span of 4 bases. The CDR3 sequence is 11 residues long. The germline V gene encodes CDR1 SEHNR and CDR2 FQNEAQ (reference sequence). The CDR3 region is CASSFQNEQFF. Written as DNA, the CDR3 is TGTGCCAGCAGCTTCCAGAATGAGCAGTTCTTC.

This clonotype was picked up a small number of times. J is TRBJ2-7 and V is TRBV10-3, with D unclear. The CDR3 sequence is 15 residues long. V lost 0 bases, J lost 3 bases, and 12 bases lay in between. Germline V lookup: CDR1 ENHRY, CDR2 SYGVKD. DNA of the CDR3: TGTGCCATCAGTGAGTCGATAACAGTCCTCTACGAGCAGTACTTC. Amino acids: CAISESITVLYEQYF.

This clonotype came up a few times. The chain joins TRBV7-9 to TRBJ1-4; D unresolved. The germline V and J ends were trimmed by 1 base and 8 bases, with 8 bases remaining between them. Per the germline V gene, CDR1 is SEHNR and CDR2 is FQNEAQ (reference sequence). The CDR3 length is 13 residues. The CDR3 bases are TGTGCCAGCAGCTTAGAGATTGGCGAAAAACTGTTTTTT. Its protein is CASSLEIGEKLFF.

This clonotype has more than one count but fewer than ten. The V gene is TRBV9, the J gene TRBJ1-1; TRBD1 matches at 7 bases. The junction had 7 bases not matched to a gene; V was cut back by 2 bases and J by 0 bases. The germline gives CDR1 SGDLS, CDR2 YYNGEE. The CDR3 spans 16 residues. Here the CDR3 DNA reads TGTGCCAGCAGCGTCGACAGGGATCATTTGAACACTGAAGCTTTCTTT. It specifies CASSVDRDHLNTEAFF. Full variable domain (outside the CDR3, taken from reference TRBV9 and TRBJ1-1): DSGVTQTPKHLITATGQRVTLRCSPRSGDLSVYWYQQSLDQGLQFLIQYYNGEERAKGNILERFSAQQFPDLHSELNLSSLELGDSALYFCASSVDRDHLNTEAFFGQGTRLTVV.

A few counts support this clonotype. V usage is TRBV9 and J usage is TRBJ2-7, with D possibly being TRBD1 (7 bases). Germline lookup yields CDR1 SGDLS and CDR2 YYNGEE. V was clipped by 4 bases and J by 2 bases, with 16 bases between them. This CDR3 has 15 amino acids. In nucleotides, the CDR3 is TGTGCCAGCAGCCCTGGAGGGGGGACAGCCTACGAGCAGTACTTC. It translates to CASSPGGGTAYEQYF. Together with reference TRBV9 and TRBJ2-7, the CDR3 gives the full variable domain: DSGVTQTPKHLITATGQRVTLRCSPRSGDLSVYWYQQSLDQGLQFLIQYYNGEERAKGNILERFSAQQFPDLHSELNLSSLELGDSALYFCASSPGGGTAYEQYFGPGTRLTVT.

Many counts were recorded for this clonotype. The chain has TRBV20-1 and TRBJ2-7; 9 bases align to TRBD1. V lost 2 bases to trimming and J lost 2 bases; unmatched junction nucleotides: 10. Germline values: CDR1 DFQATT, CDR2 SNEGSKA (reference sequence). CDR3 length: 16 amino acids. CDR3 region: CSARHPRTGDTYEQYF. Written as DNA, the CDR3 is TGCAGTGCTAGACACCCAAGGACAGGGGACACCTACGAGCAGTACTTC.

This clonotype was detected once. The chain joins TRBV7-2 to TRBJ1-1; D is undetermined. This CDR3 is 13 amino acids long. The V gene's germline CDR1 is SGHTA and CDR2 FQGNSA. Trimming removed 3 bases from V and 1 base from J, with 6 bases in between. CDR3 coding DNA: TGTGCCAGCAGCTTCCCACCGAACACTGAAGCTTTCTTT. Its protein product is CASSFPPNTEAFF.

This chain's CDR3 is CASSIIGSGELFF. The DNA of the CDR3 is TGTGCCAGCAGTATCATTGGTTCCGGGGAGCTGTTTTTT. The chain has TRBV27 and TRBJ2-2; no definite D call. The ends were cut back, 5 bases at V and 6 bases at J, with 10 bases in the middle. The CDR3 length is 13 residues. The V gene's germline CDR1 is MNHEY and CDR2 SMNVEV (reference sequence).

This clonotype was detected only a few times. The gene calls are TRBV5-1 and TRBJ2-3, with 9 positions matching TRBD2. Germline V gene sequence: CDR1 SGHRS, CDR2 YFSETQ. The CDR3 consists of 17 residues. V shed 1 base and J 3 bases; nucleotides not matched to a gene: 9. This chain's CDR3 is CASSLSASGISTDTQYF. DNA for the CDR3: TGCGCCAGCAGCTTGTCGGCTAGCGGGATAAGTACAGATACGCAGTATTTT.

This chain connects TRBV29-1 to TRBJ2-3, with D perhaps assigned TRBD1 or TRBD2 (6 bases each). The CDR3 consists of 14 residues. CDR1 and CDR2 from the germline V gene are SQVTM and ANQGSEA. Trimming cost V 3 bases and J 1 base, with 11 bases left between them. The CDR3 sequence: CSVDTGARTDTQYF. CDR3 coding DNA: TGCAGCGTTGATACGGGGGCACGCACAGATACGCAGTATTTT.

V gene TRBV30 combines with J gene TRBJ1-1, with D hard to call. This CDR3 has 14 amino acids. V lost 1 base and J lost 5, with 14 bases in between. Germline lookup yields CDR1 GTSNPN and CDR2 SVGIG (reference sequence). The CDR3 DNA reads TGTGCCTGGAGTGCCGGTGCGGGGAGGACTGAAGCTTTCTTT. Amino acid sequence: CAWSAGAGRTEAFF. Full variable domain (rest looked up from reference TRBV30 and TRBJ1-1): SQTIHQWPATLVQPVGSPLSLECTVEGTSNPNLYWYRQAAGRGLQLLFYSVGIGQISSEVPQNLSASRPQDRQFILSSKKLLLSDSGFYLCAWSAGAGRTEAFFGQGTRLTVV.

The chain uses TRBV7-9 and TRBJ1-6; TRBD1 aligns across 7 bases. J gave up 6 bases and V 6 bases, and 5 bases lay outside the gene matches. The CDR3 has 14 residues. Germline CDR1 and CDR2: SEHNR and FQNEAQ (reference sequence). CDR3 nucleotides: TGTGCCAGCAGAGAGGGGGACAGTAATTCACCCCTCCACTTT. Protein: CASREGDSNSPLHF.

This clonotype was counted between two and nine times. The J gene is TRBJ2-7, the V gene TRBV6-1; 7 bases line up with TRBD2. The CDR3 is made up of 14 amino acids. With 6 bases clipped from V and 2 bases from J, the junction kept 7 bases outside the gene matches. CDR1 and CDR2 from the germline V gene are MNHNS and SASEGT. The CDR3 is CASSNPGLAYEQYF. CDR3 nucleotide sequence: TGTGCCAGCAGCAACCCAGGACTAGCCTACGAGCAGTACTTC.

Only a few counts were recorded for this clonotype. The chain joins TRBV7-9 to TRBJ2-1; no firm D call. V was cut by 8 bases and J by 0 bases, with 17 bases left in between. Germline CDR1 is SEHNR and CDR2 is FQNEAQ (reference sequence). The CDR3 spans 16 residues. The CDR3 region is CASEIVSELSYNEQFF. The CDR3 nucleotides read TGTGCCAGCGAAATCGTGTCGGAGCTCTCCTACAATGAGCAGTTCTTC.

The sample holds a few counts of this clonotype. The chain couples TRBV28 to TRBJ2-5, with 9 bases that match TRBD1. Germline CDR1 is MDHEN and CDR2 is SYDVKM. V gave up 6 bases and J gave up 1 base; unmatched junction bases: 9. This CDR3 is built from 16 residues. DNA for the CDR3: TGTGCCAGCAGGCCCTACAGGGGGCCCTCCCAAGAGACCCAGTACTTC. Translated: CASRPYRGPSQETQYF.

The chain joins TRBV12-3 or TRBV12-4 to TRBJ2-7; D is perhaps TRBD1 (6 bases). The CDR3 contains 16 residues. V was pared by 0 bases and J by 5 bases, with 17 bases between. The CDR3 loop is CASSLAGTSVRHEQYF. The CDR3 bases are TGTGCCAGCAGTTTAGCGGGGACATCCGTCCGCCACGAGCAGTACTTC.

This rearrangement joins TRBV5-6 to TRBJ2-5; a possible D gene is TRBD1 (5 bases). CDR3 length equals 15 residues. The germline CDR1 and CDR2 sequences are SGHDT and YYEEEE. Trimming shortened V by 3 bases and J by 7 bases, and 19 bases separated the two germline ends. This chain's CDR3 is CASSSEQAPDLTQYF. In DNA form, the CDR3 reads TGTGCCAGCAGCTCGGAACAGGCCCCTGATTTGACCCAGTACTTC.